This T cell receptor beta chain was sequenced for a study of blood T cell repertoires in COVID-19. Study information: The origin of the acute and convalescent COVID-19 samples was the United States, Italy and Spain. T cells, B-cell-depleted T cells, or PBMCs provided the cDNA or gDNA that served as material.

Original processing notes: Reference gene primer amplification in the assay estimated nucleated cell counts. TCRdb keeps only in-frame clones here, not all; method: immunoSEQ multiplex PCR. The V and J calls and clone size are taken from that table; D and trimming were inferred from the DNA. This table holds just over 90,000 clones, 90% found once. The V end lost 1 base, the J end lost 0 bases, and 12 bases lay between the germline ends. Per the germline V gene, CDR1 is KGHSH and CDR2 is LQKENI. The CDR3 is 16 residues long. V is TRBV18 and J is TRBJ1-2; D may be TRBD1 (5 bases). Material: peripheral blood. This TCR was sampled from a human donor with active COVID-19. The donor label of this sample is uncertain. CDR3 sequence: CASSPLDSQTNYGYTF. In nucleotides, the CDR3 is TGTGCCAGCTCACCACTAGACAGCCAGACTAACTATGGCTACACCTTC.